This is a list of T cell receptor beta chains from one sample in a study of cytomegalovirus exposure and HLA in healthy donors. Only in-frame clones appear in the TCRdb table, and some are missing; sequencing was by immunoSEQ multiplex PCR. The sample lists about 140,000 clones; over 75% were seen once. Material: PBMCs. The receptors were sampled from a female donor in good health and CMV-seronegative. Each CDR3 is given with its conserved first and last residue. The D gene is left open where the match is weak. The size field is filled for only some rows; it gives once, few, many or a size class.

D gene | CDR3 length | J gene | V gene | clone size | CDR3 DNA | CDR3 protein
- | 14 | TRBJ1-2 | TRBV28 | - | TGTGCCAGCAGTTTGACACAGCTCATGTATGGCTACACCTTC | CASSLTQLMYGYTF
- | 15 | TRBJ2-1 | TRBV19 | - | TGTGCCAGTAGTCCCCTCAGCGGATCCTACAATGAGCAGTTCTTC | CASSPLSGSYNEQFF
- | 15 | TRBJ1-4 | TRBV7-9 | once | TGTGCCAGCAGCTTAAGTAATTTGGACAGCGAAAAACTGTTTTTT | CASSLSNLDSEKLFF
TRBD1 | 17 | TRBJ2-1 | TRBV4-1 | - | TGCGCCAGCAGCCAATCGGAGACAGGGGGACCCTACAATGAGCAGTTCTTC | CASSQSETGGPYNEQFF
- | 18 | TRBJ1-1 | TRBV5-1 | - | TGCGCCAGCAGCTTGGCGGTTGGAAAACGGGTTTTGAACACTGAAGCTTTCTTT | CASSLAVGKRVLNTEAFF
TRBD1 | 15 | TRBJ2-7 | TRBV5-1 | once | TGCGCCAGCAGCTTGGTGGTCTCAGGGGGTGACGAGCAGTACTTC | CASSLVVSGGDEQYF
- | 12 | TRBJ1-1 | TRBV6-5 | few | TGTGCCAGCAGCGCTGGGAGTGGGAAGGCTTTCTTT | CASSAGSGKAFF
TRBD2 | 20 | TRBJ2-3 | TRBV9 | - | TGTGCCAGCAGCGGGCCCTGGACTAGCGGGAGCTCAGTAAGCACAGATACGCAGTATTTT | CASSGPWTSGSSVSTDTQYF
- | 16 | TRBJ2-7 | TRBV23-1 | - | TGCGCCAGCAGTCTTTCCTGGGGGCAGGGGATCGCCGAGCAGTACTTC | CASSLSWGQGIAEQYF
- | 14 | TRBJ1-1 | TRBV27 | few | TGTGCCAGCAGTTTACAGGGGCTCGGCACTGAAGCTTTCTTT | CASSLQGLGTEAFF
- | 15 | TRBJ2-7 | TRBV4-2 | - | TGTGCCAGCAGCCAAGACGCTAGCGTCTCCTACGAGCAGTACTTC | CASSQDASVSYEQYF
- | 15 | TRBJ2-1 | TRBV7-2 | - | TGTGCCAGCAGCTATGTGCTAGCGTCGAACAATGAGCAGTTCTTC | CASSYVLASNNEQFF
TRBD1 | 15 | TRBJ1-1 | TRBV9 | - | TGTGCCAGCAGCGTAGTAGACAGGGGGGCCACTGAAGCTTTCTTT | CASSVVDRGATEAFF
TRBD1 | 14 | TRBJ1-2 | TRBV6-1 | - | TGTGCCAGCAGTCCATGGGACAGTCATGGGGGCTACACCTTC | CASSPWDSHGGYTF
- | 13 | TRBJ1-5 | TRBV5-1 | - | TGCGCCAGCAGAGTGGCAGGGAATCAGCCCCAGCATTTT | CASRVAGNQPQHF
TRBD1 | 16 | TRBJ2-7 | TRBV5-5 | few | TGTGCCAGCAGCTTGGGGCGGGACAGGGGGCACCACGAGCAGTACTTC | CASSLGRDRGHHEQYF
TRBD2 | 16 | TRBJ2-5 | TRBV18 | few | TGTGCCAGCTCACCAACACTAGCGGGAGGTTTTGAGACCCAGTACTTC | CASSPTLAGGFETQYF
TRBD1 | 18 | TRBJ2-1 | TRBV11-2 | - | TGTGCCAGCAGCTTAAGAGTTGCCGGACAGGGGGCCCGCAATGAGCAGTTCTTC | CASSLRVAGQGARNEQFF
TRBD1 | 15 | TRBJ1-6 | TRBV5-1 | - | TGCGCCAGCAGCTTGTCCGGACAGGGAAATTCACCCCTCCACTTT | CASSLSGQGNSPLHF
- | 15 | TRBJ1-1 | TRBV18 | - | TGTGCCAGCTCCGCGACGGTCTCCGGGGGGACTGAAGCTTTCTTT | CASSATVSGGTEAFF
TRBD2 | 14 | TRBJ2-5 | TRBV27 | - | TGTGCCAGCAGGGATAGCGGGAGTTGGGAGACCCAGTACTTC | CASRDSGSWETQYF
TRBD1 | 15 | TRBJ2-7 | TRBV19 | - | TGTGCCAGTAGTAGACCGGGACAGGGGACCCACGAGCAGTACTTC | CASSRPGQGTHEQYF
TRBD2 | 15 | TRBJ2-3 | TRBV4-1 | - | TGCGCCAGCAGCCTGTCCGGGACTAGCGGAGATACGCAGTATTTT | CASSLSGTSGDTQYF
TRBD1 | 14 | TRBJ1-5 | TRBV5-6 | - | TGTGCCAGCAGCCAAGGGACAGGGCTCCAGCCCCAGCATTTT | CASSQGTGLQPQHF
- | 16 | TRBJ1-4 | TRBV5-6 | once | TGTGCCAGCAGCTTGGGGGCGGGGACCAGAAATGAAAAACTGTTTTTT | CASSLGAGTRNEKLFF
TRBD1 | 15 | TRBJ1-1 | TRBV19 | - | TGTGCCAGTAGTACGGGACAGGGCATAAGTACTGAAGCTTTCTTT | CASSTGQGISTEAFF
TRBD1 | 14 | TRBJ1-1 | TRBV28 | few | TGTGCCAGCACCCTAACAGGGGGGGGCACTGAAGCTTTCTTT | CASTLTGGGTEAFF
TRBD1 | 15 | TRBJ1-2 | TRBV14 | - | TGTGCCAGCAGCCAGGGGACAGCGACTAACTATGGCTACACCTTC | CASSQGTATNYGYTF
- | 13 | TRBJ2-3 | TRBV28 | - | TGTGCCAGCGGAGGATCTAGCACAGATACGCAGTATTTT | CASGGSSTDTQYF
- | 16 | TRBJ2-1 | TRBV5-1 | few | TGCGCCAGCAGCTTGGAACAGGTGAGCTCCTACAATGAGCAGTTCTTC | CASSLEQVSSYNEQFF
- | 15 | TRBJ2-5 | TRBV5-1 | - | TGCGCCAGCAGCCGAGAGGGAGCAGTACAAGAGACCCAGTACTTC | CASSREGAVQETQYF
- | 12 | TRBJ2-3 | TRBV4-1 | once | TGCGCCAGCAGCCAAGTCTTAGATACGCAGTATTTT | CASSQVLDTQYF
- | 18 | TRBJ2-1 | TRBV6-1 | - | TGTGCCAGCAGTGAGGTGCTAGCCTCGACGAGCTCCTACAATGAGCAGTTCTTC | CASSEVLASTSSYNEQFF
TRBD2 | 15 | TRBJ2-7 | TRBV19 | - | TGTGCCAGTAGTATCAGCGGGAGTCTCTCCTACGAGCAGTACTTC | CASSISGSLSYEQYF
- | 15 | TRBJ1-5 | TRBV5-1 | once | TGCGCCAGCAGCCTCGAGGGTTCCGGCAATCAGCCCCAGCATTTT | CASSLEGSGNQPQHF
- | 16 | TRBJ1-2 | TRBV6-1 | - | TGTGCCAGCAGTGAAGATCCCCCACGGCCGACGGGGGGCTACACCTTC | CASSEDPPRPTGGYTF
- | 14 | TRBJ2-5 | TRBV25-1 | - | TGTGCCAGCAGTGGCTACAGGATTCAAGAGACCCAGTACTTC | CASSGYRIQETQYF
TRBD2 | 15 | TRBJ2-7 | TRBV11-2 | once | TGTGCCAGCAGCTTCGGGACTAGCGGCTCCTACGAGCAGTACTTC | CASSFGTSGSYEQYF
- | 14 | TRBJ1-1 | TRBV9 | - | TGTGCCAGCAGCTCGGGACGCGGGGGCACTGAAGCTTTCTTT | CASSSGRGGTEAFF
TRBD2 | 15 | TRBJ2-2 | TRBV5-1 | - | TGCGCCAGCCGCTCCACTAGCGGGAGCGCCGGGGAGCTGTTTTTT | CASRSTSGSAGELFF
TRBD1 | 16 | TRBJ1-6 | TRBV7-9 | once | TGTGCCAGCAGCCCGCGGACAGGAACGGATAATTCACCCCTCCACTTT | CASSPRTGTDNSPLHF
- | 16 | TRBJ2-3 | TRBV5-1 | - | TGCGCCAGCAGCATGCGACAGGTCCTTAGCACAGATACGCAGTATTTT | CASSMRQVLSTDTQYF
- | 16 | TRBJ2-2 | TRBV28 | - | TGTGCCAGCAGTTTTTCAGGCAGGGGAAGCGTCGGGGAGCTGTTTTTT | CASSFSGRGSVGELFF
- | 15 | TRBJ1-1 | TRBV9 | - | TGTGCCAGCAGCGGCGGGCCAGGAGGGAACACTGAAGCTTTCTTT | CASSGGPGGNTEAFF
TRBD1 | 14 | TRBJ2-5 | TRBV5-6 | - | TGTGCCAGCAGCATTCAAGGGGGCGCGGAGACCCAGTACTTC | CASSIQGGAETQYF
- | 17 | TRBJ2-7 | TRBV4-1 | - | TGCGCCAGCAGCCAAGATTATTCACAGTTAGGCGCCTACGAGCAGTACTTC | CASSQDYSQLGAYEQYF
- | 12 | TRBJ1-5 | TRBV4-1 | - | TGCGCCAGCAGCCAACCCGGTCAGCCCCAGCATTTT | CASSQPGQPQHF